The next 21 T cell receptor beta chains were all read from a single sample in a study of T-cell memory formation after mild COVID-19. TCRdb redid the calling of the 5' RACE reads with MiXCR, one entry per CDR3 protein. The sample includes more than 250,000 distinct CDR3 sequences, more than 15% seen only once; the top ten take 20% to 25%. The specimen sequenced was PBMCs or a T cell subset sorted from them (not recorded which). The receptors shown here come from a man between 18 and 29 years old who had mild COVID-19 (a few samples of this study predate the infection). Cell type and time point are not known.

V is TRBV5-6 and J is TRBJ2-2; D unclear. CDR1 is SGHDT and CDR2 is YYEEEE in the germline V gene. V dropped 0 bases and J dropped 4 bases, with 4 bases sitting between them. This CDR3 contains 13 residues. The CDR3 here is CASSLGRTGELFF. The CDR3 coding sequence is TGTGCCAGCAGCTTGGGTCGCACCGGGGAGCTGTTTTTT.

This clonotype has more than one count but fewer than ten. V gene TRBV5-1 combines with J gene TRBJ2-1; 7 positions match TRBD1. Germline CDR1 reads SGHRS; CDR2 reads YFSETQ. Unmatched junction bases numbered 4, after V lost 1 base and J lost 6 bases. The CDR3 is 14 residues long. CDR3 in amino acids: CASSLRRTGNEQFF. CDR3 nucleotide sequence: TGCGCCAGCAGCTTGAGGAGGACAGGCAATGAGCAGTTCTTC.

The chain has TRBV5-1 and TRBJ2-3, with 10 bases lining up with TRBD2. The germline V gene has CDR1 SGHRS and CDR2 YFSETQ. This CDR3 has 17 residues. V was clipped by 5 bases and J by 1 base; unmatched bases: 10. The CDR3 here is CASRWTPGTSGTDTQYF. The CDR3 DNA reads TGCGCCAGCAGATGGACTCCCGGGACTAGCGGCACAGATACGCAGTATTTT.

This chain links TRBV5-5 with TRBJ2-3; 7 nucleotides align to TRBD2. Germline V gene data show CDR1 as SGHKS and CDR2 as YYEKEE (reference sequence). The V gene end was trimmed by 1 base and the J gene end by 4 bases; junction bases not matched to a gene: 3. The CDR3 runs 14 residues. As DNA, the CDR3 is TGTGCCAGCAGCTTGCGGGGGGTGGCAGATACGCAGTATTTT. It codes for CASSLRGVADTQYF.

CDR3 sequence reads: CATSGTGSHEQYF. DNA for the CDR3: TGTGCCACCTCGGGGACAGGGTCCCACGAGCAGTACTTC. The V gene is TRBV15, the J gene TRBJ2-7, with 9 bases matching TRBD1. The CDR3 contains 13 residues. The germline V gene has CDR1 LNHNV and CDR2 YYDKDF (reference sequence). V dropped 8 bases and J dropped 5; count of bases not matched to a gene: 7.

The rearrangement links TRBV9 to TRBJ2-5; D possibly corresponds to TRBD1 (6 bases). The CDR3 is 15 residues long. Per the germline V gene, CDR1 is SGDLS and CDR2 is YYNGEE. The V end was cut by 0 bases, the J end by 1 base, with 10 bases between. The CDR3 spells CASSVGGHVQETQYF. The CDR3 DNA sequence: TGTGCCAGCAGCGTAGGGGGACACGTCCAAGAGACCCAGTACTTC.

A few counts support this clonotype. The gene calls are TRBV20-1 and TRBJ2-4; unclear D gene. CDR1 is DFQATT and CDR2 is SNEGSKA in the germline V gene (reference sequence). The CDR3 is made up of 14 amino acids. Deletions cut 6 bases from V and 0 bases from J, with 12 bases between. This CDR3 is CSARPSVAKNIQYF. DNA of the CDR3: TGCAGTGCAAGACCGTCTGTAGCCAAAAACATTCAGTACTTC.

In DNA, the CDR3 is TGCAGTGCCAGCGACAGGTTGGACTCCTACGAGCAGTACTTC. Translating it yields CSASDRLDSYEQYF. The V call is TRBV20-1, the J call TRBJ2-7, with D possibly TRBD1 on 6 matching bases. Germline V gives CDR1 DFQATT, CDR2 SNEGSKA (reference sequence). The CDR3 sequence is 14 residues long. The V end lost 6 bases, the J end lost 0 bases, and 15 bases lay between the germline ends.

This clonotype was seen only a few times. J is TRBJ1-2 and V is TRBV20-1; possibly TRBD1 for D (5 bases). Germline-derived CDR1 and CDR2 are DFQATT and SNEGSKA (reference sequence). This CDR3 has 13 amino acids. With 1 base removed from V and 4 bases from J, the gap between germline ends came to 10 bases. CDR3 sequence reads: CSARVQGAYGYTF. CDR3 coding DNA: TGCAGTGCTAGAGTGCAGGGCGCCTATGGCTACACCTTC.

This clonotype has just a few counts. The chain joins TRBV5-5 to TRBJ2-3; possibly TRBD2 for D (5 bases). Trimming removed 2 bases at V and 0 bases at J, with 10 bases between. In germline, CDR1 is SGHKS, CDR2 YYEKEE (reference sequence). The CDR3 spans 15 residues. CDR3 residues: CASSFTDLSTDTQYF. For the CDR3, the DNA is TGTGCCAGCAGCTTTACGGACTTGAGCACAGATACGCAGTATTTT. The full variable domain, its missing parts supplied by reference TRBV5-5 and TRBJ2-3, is DAGVTQSPTHLIKTRGQQVTLRCSPISGHKSVSWYQQVLGQGPQFIFQYYEKEERGRGNFPDRFSARQFPNYSSELNVNALLLGDSALYLCASSFTDLSTDTQYFGPGTRLTVL.

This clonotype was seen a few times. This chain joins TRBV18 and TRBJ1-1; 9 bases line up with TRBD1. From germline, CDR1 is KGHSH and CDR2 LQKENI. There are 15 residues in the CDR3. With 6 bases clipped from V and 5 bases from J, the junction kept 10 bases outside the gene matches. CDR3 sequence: CASSSDRGIRTEAFF. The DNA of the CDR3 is TGTGCCAGCTCCTCGGACAGGGGAATCAGAACTGAAGCTTTCTTT. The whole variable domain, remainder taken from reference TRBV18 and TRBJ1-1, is NAGVMQNPRHLVRRRGQEARLRCSPMKGHSHVYWYRQLPEEGLKFMVYLQKENIIDESGMPKERFSAEFPKEGPSILRIQQVVRGDSAAYFCASSSDRGIRTEAFFGQGTRLTVV.

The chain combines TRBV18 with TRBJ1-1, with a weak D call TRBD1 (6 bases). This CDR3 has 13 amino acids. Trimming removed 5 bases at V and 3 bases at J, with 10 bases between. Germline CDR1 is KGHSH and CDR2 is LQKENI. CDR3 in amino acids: CASSSDRHTEAFF. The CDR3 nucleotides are TGTGCCAGCTCATCAGACAGGCACACTGAAGCTTTCTTT.

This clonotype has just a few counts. DNA for the CDR3: TGTGCCAGCAGTTGGGGGGGAAGTGAGCAGTTCTTC. Protein: CASSWGGSEQFF. The J gene is TRBJ2-1, the V gene TRBV12-3 or TRBV12-4; 7 bases line up with TRBD2. The CDR3 spans 12 residues. V was pared by 4 bases and J by 9 bases, with 3 bases of the junction left unmatched.

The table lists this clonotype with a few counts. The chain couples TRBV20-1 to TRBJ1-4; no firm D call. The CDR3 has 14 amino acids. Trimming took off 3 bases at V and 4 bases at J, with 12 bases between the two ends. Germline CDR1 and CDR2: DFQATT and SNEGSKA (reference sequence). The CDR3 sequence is CSASPGGINEKLFF. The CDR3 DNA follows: TGCAGTGCTAGCCCGGGAGGAATTAATGAAAAACTGTTTTTT.

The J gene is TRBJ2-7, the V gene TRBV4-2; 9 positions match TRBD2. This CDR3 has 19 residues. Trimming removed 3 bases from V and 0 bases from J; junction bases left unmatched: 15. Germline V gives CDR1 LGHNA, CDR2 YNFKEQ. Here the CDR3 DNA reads TGTGCCAGCAGCCACCCATCCCTCACAGCGGGGGGCAGCTCCTACGAGCAGTACTTC. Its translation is CASSHPSLTAGGSSYEQYF.

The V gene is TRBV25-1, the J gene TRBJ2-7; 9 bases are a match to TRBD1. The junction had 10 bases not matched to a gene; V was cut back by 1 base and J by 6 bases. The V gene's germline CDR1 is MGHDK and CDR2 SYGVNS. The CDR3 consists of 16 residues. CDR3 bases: TGTGCCAGCAGTGAATGGCTGGACAGGGGTTCATTCGAGCAGTACGTC. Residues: CASSEWLDRGSFEQYV.

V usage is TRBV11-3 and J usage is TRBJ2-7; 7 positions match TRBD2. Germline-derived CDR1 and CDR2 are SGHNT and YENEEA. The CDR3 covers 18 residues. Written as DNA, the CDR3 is TGTGCCAGCAGCTGCGCGGGAGTCCTGGGCGCGGGCCCCTACGGGCAGTACGTC. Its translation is CASSCAGVLGAGPYGQYV.

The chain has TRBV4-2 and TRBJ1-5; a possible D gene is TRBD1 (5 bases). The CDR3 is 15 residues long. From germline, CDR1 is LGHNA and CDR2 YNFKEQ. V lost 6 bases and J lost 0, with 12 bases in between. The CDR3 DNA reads TGTGCCAGCAGTCTTACAGGCGATAGCAATCAGCCCCAGCATTTT. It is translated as CASSLTGDSNQPQHF.

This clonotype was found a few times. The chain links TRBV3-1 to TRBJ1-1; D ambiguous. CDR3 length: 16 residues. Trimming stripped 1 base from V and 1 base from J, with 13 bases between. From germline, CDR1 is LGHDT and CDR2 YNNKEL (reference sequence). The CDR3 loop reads CASSQGGITANTEAFF. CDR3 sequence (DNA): TGTGCCAGCAGCCAAGGAGGCATTACAGCGAACACTGAAGCTTTCTTT.

CDR3 DNA sequence: TGTGCCAGCAGCTACGGGACAGGGTATAATTCACCCCTCCACTTT. Residues: CASSYGTGYNSPLHF. The chain recombines TRBV21-1 with TRBJ1-6; TRBD1 reflects the table's D call only, with no check against the DNA. TRBV21-1 corresponds to a pseudogene. This CDR3 region has 15 residues.

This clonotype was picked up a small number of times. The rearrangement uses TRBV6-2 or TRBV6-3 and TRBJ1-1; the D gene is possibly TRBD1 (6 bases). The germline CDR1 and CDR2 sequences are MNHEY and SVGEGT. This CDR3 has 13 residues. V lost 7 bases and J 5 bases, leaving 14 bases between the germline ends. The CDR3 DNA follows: TGTGCCAGCAAAGCCGGGACAACGACTGAAGCTTTCTTT. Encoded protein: CASKAGTTTEAFF.